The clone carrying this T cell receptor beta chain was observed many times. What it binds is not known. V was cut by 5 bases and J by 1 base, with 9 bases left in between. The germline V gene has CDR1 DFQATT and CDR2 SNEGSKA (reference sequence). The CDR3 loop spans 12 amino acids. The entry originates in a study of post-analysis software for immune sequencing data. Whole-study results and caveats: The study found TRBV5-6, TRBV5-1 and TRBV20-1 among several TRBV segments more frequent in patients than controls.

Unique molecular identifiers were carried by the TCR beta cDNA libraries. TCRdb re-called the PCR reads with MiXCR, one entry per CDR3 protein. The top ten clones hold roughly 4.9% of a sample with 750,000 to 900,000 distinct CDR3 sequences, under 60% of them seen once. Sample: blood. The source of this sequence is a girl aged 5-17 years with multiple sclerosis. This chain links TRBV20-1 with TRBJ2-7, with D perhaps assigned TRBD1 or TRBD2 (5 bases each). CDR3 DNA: TGCAGTGCTGGGGGACCATCCTACGAGCAGTACTTC. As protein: CSAGGPSYEQYF.